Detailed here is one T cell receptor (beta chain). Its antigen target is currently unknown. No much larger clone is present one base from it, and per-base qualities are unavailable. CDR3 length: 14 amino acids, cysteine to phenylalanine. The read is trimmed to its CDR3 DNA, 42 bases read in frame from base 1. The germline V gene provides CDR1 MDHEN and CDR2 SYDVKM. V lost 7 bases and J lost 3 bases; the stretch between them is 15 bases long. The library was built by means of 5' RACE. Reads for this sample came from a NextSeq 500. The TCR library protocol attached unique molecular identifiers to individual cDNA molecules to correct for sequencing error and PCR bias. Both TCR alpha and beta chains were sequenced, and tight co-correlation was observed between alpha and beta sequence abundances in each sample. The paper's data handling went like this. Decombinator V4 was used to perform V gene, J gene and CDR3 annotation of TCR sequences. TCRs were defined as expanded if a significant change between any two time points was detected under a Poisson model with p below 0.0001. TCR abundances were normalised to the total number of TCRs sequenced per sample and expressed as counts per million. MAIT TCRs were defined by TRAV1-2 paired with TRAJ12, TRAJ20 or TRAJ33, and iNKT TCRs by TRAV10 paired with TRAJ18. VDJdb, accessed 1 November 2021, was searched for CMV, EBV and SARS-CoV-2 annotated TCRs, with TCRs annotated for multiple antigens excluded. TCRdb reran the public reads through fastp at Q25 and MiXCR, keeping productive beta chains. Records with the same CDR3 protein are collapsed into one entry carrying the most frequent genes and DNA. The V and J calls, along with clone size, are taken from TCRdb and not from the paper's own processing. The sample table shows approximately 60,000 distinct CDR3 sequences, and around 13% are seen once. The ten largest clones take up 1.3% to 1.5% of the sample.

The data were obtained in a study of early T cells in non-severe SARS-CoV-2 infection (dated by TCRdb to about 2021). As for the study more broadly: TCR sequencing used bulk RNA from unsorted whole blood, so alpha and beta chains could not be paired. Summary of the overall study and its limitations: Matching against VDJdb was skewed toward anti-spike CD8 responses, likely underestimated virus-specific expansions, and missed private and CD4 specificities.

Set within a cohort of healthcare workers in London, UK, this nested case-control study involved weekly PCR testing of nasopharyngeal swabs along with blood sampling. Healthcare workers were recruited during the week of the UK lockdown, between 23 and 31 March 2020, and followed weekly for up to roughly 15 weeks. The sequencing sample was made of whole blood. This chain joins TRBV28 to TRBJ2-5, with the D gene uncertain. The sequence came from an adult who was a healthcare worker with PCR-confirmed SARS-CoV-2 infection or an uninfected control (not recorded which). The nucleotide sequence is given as TGTGCCAGCACTACTTTGTTAAGGGAAGAGACCCAGTACTTC. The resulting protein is CASTTLLREETQYF.